Sequencing of this T cell receptor (beta chain) was carried out in a study of identical twins' blood T cells. This clonotype turned up a few times. Its target is unknown. Study findings and constraints: Abundant TCRbeta CDR3s overlapped more between twins than with unrelated donors. Twins shared about as many clonotypes as their cloneset sizes predicted.

A previously described protocol, modified, built RNA-based TCR cDNA libraries. In the original workflow: Clonotypes per individual ranged from about 90,000 to nearly 500,000. TCRdb reprocessed the 5' RACE reads via MiXCR and lists one record per CDR3 protein. These V and J calls originate from TCRdb's pipeline instead of the authors' own analysis. The sample has a few hundred thousand distinct CDR3 sequences, roughly 31% seen once; the top ten hold roughly 5.5%. There are 15 residues in the CDR3. The trim removed 8 bases at V and 2 bases at J, leaving 11 bases unmatched. Looked up from germline, CDR1 is SQVTM and CDR2 is ANQGSEA.

The sequenced material came from PBMCs. This TCR was sampled from a woman aged 18 to 55 in good health. The V call is TRBV29-1, the J call TRBJ2-1; TRBD2 matches 8 bases. CDR3 nucleotides: TGCAGCTTTTTCGGGTCGGGAGGGACCTACAATGAGCAGTTCTTC. Translation: CSFFGSGGTYNEQFF.